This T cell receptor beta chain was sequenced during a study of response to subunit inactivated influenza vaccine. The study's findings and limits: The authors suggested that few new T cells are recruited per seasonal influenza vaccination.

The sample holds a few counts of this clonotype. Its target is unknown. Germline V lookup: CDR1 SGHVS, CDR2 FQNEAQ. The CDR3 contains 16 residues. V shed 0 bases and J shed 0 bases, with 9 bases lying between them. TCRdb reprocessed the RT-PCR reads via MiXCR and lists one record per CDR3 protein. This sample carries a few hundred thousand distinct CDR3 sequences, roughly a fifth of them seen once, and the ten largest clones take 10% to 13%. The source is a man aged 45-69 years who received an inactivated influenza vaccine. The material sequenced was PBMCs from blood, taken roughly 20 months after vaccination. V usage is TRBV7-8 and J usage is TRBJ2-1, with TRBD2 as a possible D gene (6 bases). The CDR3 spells CASSLAEGSSYNEQFF. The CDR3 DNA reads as TGTGCCAGCAGCTTAGCGGAGGGCAGCTCCTACAATGAGCAGTTCTTC.